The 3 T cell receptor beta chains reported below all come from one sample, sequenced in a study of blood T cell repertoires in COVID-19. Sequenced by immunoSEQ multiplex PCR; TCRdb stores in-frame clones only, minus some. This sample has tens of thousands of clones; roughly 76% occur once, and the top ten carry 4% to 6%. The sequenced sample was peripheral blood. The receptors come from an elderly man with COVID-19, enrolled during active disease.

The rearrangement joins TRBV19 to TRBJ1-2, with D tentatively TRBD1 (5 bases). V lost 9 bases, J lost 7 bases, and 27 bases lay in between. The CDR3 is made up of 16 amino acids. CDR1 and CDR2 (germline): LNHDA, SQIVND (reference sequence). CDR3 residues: CASNPLGERGVSGYTF. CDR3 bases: TGTGCCAGCAACCCCCTGGGGGAGCGGGGGGTATCTGGCTACACCTTC.

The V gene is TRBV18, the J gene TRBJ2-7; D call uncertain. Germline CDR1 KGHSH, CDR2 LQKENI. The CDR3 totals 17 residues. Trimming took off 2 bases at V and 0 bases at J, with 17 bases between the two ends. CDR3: CASSPELVQPLSYEQYF. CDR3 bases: TGTGCCAGCTCACCAGAGTTGGTACAGCCTCTCTCCTACGAGCAGTACTTC.

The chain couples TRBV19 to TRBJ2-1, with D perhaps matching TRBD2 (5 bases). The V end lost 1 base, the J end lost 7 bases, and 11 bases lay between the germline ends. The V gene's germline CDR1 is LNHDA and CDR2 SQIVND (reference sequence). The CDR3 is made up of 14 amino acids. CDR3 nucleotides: TGTGCCAGTAGTATAGGGAATTCGGGGAATGAGCAGTTCTTC. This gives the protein CASSIGNSGNEQFF.